This T cell receptor beta chain was found in a study of blood T cell repertoires in COVID-19. Across the whole study: Sources were T cells, B-cell-depleted T cells, or PBMCs; the material itself was cDNA or gDNA.

CDR3 length equals 15 residues. The germline V gene has CDR1 SGHRS and CDR2 YFSETQ. Trimming cost V 4 bases and J 4 bases; bases outside gene matches: 8. As originally analysed: Estimation of nucleated cell counts was performed using reference gene primer amplification. Sequencing used immunoSEQ multiplex PCR; TCRdb keeps in-frame clones, though not all of them. V, J and clone size were drawn from that table, and D and trimming were deduced from the DNA. The data show 200,000 to 250,000 clones, 65% to 90% seen once. The sequenced sample was peripheral blood. This rearrangement joins TRBV5-1 to TRBJ1-1, with TRBD1 matching 9 bases. The TCR originated in a woman aged 50 to 60 with acute or convalescent COVID-19. CDR3 region: CASSGMGQGGTEAFF. The CDR3 coding sequence is TGCGCCAGCAGCGGAATGGGACAGGGTGGCACTGAAGCTTTCTTT.